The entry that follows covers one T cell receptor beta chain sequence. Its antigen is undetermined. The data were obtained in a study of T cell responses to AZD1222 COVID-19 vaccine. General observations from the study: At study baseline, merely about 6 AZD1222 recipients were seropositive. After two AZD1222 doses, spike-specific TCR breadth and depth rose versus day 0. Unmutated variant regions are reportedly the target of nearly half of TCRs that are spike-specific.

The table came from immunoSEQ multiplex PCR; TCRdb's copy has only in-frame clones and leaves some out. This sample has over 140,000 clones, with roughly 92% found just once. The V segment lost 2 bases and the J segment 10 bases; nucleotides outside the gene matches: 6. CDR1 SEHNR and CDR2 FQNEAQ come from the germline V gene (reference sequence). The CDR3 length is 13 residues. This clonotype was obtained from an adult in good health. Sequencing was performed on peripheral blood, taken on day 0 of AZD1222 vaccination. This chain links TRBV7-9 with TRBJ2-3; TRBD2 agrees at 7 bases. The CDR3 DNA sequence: TGTGCCAGCAGCTTAAGAGGACTAGGAGCGCAGTATTTT. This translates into CASSLRGLGAQYF.